Listed below are T cell receptor beta chains from one sample, sequenced in a study of blood T cell repertoires in COVID-19. Here immunoSEQ multiplex PCR was the method, and the copy in TCRdb shows in-frame clones only, minus some. The sample yields tens of thousands of clones, roughly 89% seen once. Sequenced material: peripheral blood. The source is a woman in her forties or fifties with acute or convalescent COVID-19. CDR3s include the opening cysteine and the closing phenylalanine or tryptophan.

v_gene: TRBV27; CDR3aa: CASSFAGPDQPQHF
v_gene: TRBV3-1/TRBV3-2; CDR3aa: CASSSLQGYTEAFF
v_gene: TRBV7-2; CDR3aa: CASSFNLRDSAQEQYF
v_gene: TRBV2; CDR3aa: CASAQVTSYNSPLHF
v_gene: TRBV7-2; CDR3aa: CASSPQGTEAFF
v_gene: TRBV24-1; CDR3aa: CATGDRPLGQPQHF
v_gene: TRBV30; CDR3aa: CAWSPGQGTNTEAFF
v_gene: TRBV5-1; CDR3aa: CASSPTGTGPNTEAFF
v_gene: TRBV2; CDR3aa: CASSLLAALGNEQFF
v_gene: TRBV6-2/TRBV6-3; CDR3aa: CASSYRVLADSYEQYF
v_gene: TRBV5-1; CDR3aa: CASSQGLARYTGELFF
v_gene: TRBV18; CDR3aa: CASSPPGRQETQYF
v_gene: TRBV28; CDR3aa: CASSFGKTSGLVGETQYF
v_gene: TRBV5-1; CDR3aa: CASSSQGTVDGYTF
v_gene: TRBV28; CDR3aa: CASSSAGVSNEKLFF
v_gene: TRBV9; CDR3aa: CASSPESDEQFF
v_gene: TRBV6-5; CDR3aa: CASSYTTGIAGGYTF
v_gene: TRBV19; CDR3aa: CASSLVRGHLGNTIYF
v_gene: TRBV24-1; CDR3aa: CATSDSSAARGQFF
v_gene: TRBV5-1; CDR3aa: CASSLDLASSYNEQFF
v_gene: TRBV18; CDR3aa: CASSPIEAEAFF
v_gene: TRBV5-1; CDR3aa: CASSSPNTEAFF
v_gene: TRBV3-1/TRBV3-2; CDR3aa: CASSQDWGGDQPQHF
v_gene: TRBV28; CDR3aa: CASRGTHNQPQHF
v_gene: TRBV5-1; CDR3aa: CASSQSGQTNSPLHF
v_gene: TRBV30; CDR3aa: CAWSAGQSRSISNQPQHF
v_gene: TRBV7-3; CDR3aa: CASSFKQGPTRQRSQYF
v_gene: TRBV7-8; CDR3aa: CASSLAFVSTGGQSRGYTF
v_gene: TRBV28; CDR3aa: CASSFPAGGGPNEQFF
v_gene: TRBV5-1; CDR3aa: CASSSGQGADGYTF
v_gene: TRBV28; CDR3aa: CASSSPSGGAETQYF
v_gene: TRBV9; CDR3aa: CASSKSDSRLDYGYTF
v_gene: TRBV19; CDR3aa: CASRLGLAGGVGGEQFF
v_gene: TRBV27; CDR3aa: CASSLGGTNTEAFF
v_gene: TRBV4-1; CDR3aa: CASSRWREGLNEQFF
v_gene: TRBV28; CDR3aa: CASREGQGAYGYTF
v_gene: TRBV10-3; CDR3aa: CAISEGHLNTEAFF
v_gene: TRBV7-9; CDR3aa: CASSLAAGGLYEQYF
v_gene: TRBV7-9; CDR3aa: CASSPSLSGGYSGNTIYF
v_gene: TRBV19; CDR3aa: CASSIDGGQGPLPQHF
v_gene: TRBV2; CDR3aa: CASSAQGAWGTNYGYTF
v_gene: TRBV14; CDR3aa: CASSQRQATYNEQFF
v_gene: TRBV9; CDR3aa: CASSPGGAGSYEQYF
v_gene: TRBV5-6; CDR3aa: CASSFGVGQGAFF
v_gene: TRBV5-4; CDR3aa: CASRPGTGTDTQYF
v_gene: TRBV2; CDR3aa: CASGAQGQETQYF
v_gene: TRBV6-5; CDR3aa: CASSYSPGGPYEQYF
v_gene: TRBV9; CDR3aa: CASSGGGGAGTYNEQFF
v_gene: TRBV11-3; CDR3aa: CASKGGGQETQYF
v_gene: TRBV7-8; CDR3aa: CASSFRARGGQINQPQHF
v_gene: TRBV7-9; CDR3aa: CASTGTGTKNTEAFF
v_gene: TRBV9; CDR3aa: CASSPLGGSGNTIYF
v_gene: TRBV6-5; CDR3aa: CASSYSPSGGRYEQYF
v_gene: TRBV19; CDR3aa: CASRPTGTSVPPFNIGELFF